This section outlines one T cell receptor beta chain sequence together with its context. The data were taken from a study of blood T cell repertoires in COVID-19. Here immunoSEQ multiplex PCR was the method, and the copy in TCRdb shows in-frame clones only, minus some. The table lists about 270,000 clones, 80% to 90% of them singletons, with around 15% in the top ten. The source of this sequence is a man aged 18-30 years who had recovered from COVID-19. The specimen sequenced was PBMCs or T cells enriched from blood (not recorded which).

The DNA of the CDR3 is TGCGCCAGCAGCTACCTGACAGCTGATCAAGAGACCCAGTACTTC. Amino acid sequence: CASSYLTADQETQYF. The chain is built from TRBV5-1 and TRBJ2-5; D perhaps matches TRBD1 (5 bases). V lost 3 bases and J lost 2, with 14 bases in between. The CDR3 runs 15 residues. Per the germline V gene, CDR1 is SGHRS and CDR2 is YFSETQ. Full variable domain (missing parts from reference TRBV5-1 and TRBJ2-5): KAGVTQTPRYLIKTRGQQVTLSCSPISGHRSVSWYQQTPGQGLQFLFEYFSETQRNKGNFPGRFSGRQFSNSRSEMNVSTLELGDSALYLCASSYLTADQETQYFGPGTRLLVL.